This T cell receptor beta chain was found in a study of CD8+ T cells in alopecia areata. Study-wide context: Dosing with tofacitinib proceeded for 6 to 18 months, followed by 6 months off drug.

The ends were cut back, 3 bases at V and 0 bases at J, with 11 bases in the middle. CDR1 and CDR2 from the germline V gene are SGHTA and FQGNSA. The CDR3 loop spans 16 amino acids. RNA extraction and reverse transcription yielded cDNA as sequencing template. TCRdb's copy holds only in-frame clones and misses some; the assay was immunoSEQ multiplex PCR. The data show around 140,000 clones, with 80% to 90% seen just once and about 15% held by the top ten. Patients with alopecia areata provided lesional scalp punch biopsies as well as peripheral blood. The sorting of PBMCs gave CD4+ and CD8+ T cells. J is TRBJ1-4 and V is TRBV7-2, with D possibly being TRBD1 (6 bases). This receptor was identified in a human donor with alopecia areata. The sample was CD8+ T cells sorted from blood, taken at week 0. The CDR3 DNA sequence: TGTGCCAGCAGCTTGGGCGGGGGCGCAACTAATGAAAAACTGTTTTTT. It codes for CASSLGGGATNEKLFF.